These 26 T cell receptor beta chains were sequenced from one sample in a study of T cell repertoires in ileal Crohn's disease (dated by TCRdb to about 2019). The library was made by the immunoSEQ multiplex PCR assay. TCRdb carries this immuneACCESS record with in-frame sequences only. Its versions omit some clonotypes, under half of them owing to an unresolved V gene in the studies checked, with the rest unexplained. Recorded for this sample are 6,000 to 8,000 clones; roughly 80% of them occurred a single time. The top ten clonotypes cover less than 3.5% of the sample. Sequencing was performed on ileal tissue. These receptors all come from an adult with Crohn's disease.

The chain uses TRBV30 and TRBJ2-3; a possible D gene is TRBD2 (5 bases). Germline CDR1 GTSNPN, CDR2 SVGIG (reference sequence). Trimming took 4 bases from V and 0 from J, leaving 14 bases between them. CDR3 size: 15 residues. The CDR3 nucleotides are TGTGCCTGGACTCCGGCAGGAGGTAGCACAGATACGCAGTATTTT. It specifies CAWTPAGGSTDTQYF.

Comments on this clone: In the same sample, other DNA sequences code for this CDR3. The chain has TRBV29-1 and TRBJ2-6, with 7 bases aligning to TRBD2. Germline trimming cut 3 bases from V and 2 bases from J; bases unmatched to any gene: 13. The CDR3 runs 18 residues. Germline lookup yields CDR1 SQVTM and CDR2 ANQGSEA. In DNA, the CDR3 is TGCAGCGTTGATCCCGGGACGGGGGGAGTGACTGGGGCCAACGTCCTGACTTTC. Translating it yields CSVDPGTGGVTGANVLTF.

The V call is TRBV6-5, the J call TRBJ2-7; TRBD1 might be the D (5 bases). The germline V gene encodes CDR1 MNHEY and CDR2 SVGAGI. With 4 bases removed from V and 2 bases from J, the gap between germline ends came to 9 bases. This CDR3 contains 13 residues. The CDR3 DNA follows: TGTGCCAGCAGTTTGGGGCCTACCTACGAGCAGTACTTC. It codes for CASSLGPTYEQYF.

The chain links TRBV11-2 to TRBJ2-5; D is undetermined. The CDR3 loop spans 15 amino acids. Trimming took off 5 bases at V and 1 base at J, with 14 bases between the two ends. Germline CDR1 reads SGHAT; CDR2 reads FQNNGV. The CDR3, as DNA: TGTGCCAGCAGCCCGGCCGCGGATTTCCAAGAGACCCAGTACTTC. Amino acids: CASSPAADFQETQYF.

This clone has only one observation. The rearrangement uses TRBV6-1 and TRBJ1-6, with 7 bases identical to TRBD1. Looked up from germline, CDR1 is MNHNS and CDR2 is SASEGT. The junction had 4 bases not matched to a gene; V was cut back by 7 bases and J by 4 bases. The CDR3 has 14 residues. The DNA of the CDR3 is TGTGCCAGCATAAAGGGGGCGTATAATTCACCCCTCCACTTT. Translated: CASIKGAYNSPLHF.

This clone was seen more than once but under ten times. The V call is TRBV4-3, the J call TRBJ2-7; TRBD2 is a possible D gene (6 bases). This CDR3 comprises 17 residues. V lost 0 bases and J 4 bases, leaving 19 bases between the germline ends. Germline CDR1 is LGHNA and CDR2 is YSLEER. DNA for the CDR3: TGCGCCAGCAGCCAAGAACGATACGGGAGACGGGTGTACGAGCAGTACTTC. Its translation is CASSQERYGRRVYEQYF.

DNA of the CDR3: TGTGCCAGCAGGGACCCGGGACTAGCGTTTAGCACAGATACGCAGTATTTT. This sequence encodes CASRDPGLAFSTDTQYF. This chain connects TRBV7-2 to TRBJ2-3; the match to TRBD2 covers 10 bases. V was clipped by 6 bases and J by 0 bases; unmatched bases: 9. There are 17 residues in the CDR3. CDR1 and CDR2 from the germline V gene are SGHTA and FQGNSA.

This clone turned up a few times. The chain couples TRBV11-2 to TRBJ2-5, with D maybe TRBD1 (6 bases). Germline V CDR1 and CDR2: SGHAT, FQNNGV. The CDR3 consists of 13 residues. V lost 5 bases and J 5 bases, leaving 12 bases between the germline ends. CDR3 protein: CASSQGHRETQYF. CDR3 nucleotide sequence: TGTGCCAGCAGCCAGGGACATCGGGAGACCCAGTACTTC.

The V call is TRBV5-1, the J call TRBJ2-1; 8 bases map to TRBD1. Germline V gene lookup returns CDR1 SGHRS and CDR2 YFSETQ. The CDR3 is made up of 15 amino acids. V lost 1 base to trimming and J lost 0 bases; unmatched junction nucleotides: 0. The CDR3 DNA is TGCGCCAGCAGCTTGACAGGGGGCTCCTACAATGAGCAGTTCTTC. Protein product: CASSLTGGSYNEQFF.

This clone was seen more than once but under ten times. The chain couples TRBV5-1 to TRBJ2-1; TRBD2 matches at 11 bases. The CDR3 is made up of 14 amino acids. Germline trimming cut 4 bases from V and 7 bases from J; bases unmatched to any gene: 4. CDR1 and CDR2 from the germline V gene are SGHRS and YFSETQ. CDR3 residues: CASSLSGRGNEQFF. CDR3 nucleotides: TGCGCCAGCAGCCTTAGCGGGAGGGGTAATGAGCAGTTCTTC. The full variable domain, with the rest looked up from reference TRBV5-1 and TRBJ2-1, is KAGVTQTPRYLIKTRGQQVTLSCSPISGHRSVSWYQQTPGQGLQFLFEYFSETQRNKGNFPGRFSGRQFSNSRSEMNVSTLELGDSALYLCASSLSGRGNEQFFGPGTRLTVL.

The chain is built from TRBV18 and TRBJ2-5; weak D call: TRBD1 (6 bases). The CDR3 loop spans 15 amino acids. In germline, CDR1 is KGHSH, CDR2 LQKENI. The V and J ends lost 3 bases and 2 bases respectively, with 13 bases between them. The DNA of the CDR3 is TGTGCCAGCTCACCGGGACCCACAGGGCAAGAGACCCAGTACTTC. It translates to CASSPGPTGQETQYF.

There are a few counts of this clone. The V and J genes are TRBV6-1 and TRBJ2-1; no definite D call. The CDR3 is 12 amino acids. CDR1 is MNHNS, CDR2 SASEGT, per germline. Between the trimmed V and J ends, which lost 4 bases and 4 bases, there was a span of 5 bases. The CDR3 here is CASSGSYNEQFF. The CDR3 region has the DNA TGTGCCAGCAGTGGTTCGTACAATGAGCAGTTCTTC.

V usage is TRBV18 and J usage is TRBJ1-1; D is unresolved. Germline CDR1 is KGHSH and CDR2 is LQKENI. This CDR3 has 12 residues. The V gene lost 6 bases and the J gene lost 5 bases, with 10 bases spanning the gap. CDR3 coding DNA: TGTGCCAGCTCCCCAGATACAACTGAAGCTTTCTTT. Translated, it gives CASSPDTTEAFF. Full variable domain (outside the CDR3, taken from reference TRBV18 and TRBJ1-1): NAGVMQNPRHLVRRRGQEARLRCSPMKGHSHVYWYRQLPEEGLKFMVYLQKENIIDESGMPKERFSAEFPKEGPSILRIQQVVRGDSAAYFCASSPDTTEAFFGQGTRLTVV.

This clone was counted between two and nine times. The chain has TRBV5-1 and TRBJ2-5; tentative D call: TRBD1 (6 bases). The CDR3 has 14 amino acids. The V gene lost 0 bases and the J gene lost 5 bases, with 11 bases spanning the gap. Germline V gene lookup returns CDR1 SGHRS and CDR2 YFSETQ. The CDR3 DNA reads TGCGCCAGCAGCTTGGGGCCTCAGGGGGAGACCCAGTACTTC. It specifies CASSLGPQGETQYF.

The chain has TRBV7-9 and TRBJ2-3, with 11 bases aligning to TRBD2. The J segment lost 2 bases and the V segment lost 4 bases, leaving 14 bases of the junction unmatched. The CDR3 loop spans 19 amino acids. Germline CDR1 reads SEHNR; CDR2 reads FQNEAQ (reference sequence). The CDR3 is CASSSLGGSSGGHTDTQYF. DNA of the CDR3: TGTGCCAGCAGCTCCCTGGGAGGGTCTAGCGGGGGGCACACAGATACGCAGTATTTT. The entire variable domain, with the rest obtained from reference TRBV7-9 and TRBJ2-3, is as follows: DTGVSQNPRHKITKRGQNVTFRCDPISEHNRLYWYRQTLGQGPEFLTYFQNEAQLEKSRLLSDRFSAERPKGSFSTLEIQRTEQGDSAMYLCASSSLGGSSGGHTDTQYFGPGTRLTVL.

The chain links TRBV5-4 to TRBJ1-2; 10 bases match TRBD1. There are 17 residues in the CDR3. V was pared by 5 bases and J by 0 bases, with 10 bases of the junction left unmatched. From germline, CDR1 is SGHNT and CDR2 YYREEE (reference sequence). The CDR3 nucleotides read TGTGCCAGCAGATCGGGACAGGGGAATTTCGCTAACTATGGCTACACCTTC. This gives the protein CASRSGQGNFANYGYTF.

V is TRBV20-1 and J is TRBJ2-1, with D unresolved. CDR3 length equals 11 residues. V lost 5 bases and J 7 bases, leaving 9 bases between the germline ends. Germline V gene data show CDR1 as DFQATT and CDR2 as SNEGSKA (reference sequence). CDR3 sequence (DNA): TGCAGTGCTGGCCCCAGAAATGAGCAGTTCTTC. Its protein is CSAGPRNEQFF.

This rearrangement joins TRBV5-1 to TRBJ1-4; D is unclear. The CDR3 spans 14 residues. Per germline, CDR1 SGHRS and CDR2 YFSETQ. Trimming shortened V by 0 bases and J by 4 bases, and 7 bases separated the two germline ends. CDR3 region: CASSLDRFNEKLFF. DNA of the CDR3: TGCGCCAGCAGCTTGGACAGATTTAATGAAAAACTGTTTTTT.

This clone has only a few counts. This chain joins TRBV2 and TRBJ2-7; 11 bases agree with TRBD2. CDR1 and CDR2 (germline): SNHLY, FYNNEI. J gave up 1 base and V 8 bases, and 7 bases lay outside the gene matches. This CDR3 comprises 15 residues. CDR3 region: CASQLLAGGSYEQYF. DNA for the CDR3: TGTGCCAGCCAGTTGCTAGCGGGGGGTTCCTACGAGCAGTACTTC.

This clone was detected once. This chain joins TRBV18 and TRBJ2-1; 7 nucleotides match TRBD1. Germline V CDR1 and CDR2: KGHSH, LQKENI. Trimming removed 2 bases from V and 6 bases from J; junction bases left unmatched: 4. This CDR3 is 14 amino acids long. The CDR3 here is CASSPRQGSNEQFF. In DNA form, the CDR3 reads TGTGCCAGCTCACCAAGACAGGGAAGCAATGAGCAGTTCTTC.

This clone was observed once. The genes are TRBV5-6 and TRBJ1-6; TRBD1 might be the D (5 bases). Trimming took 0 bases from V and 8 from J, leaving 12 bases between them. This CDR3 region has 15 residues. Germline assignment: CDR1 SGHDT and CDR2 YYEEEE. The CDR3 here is CASSLGGGEDSPLHF. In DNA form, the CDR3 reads TGTGCCAGCAGCTTGGGGGGGGGTGAGGATTCACCCCTCCACTTT.

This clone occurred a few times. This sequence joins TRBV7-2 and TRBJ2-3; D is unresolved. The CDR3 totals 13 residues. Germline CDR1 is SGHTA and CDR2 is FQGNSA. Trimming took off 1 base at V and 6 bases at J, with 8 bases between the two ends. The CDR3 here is CASSLVLSDTQYF. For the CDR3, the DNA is TGTGCCAGCAGCTTAGTCTTATCCGATACGCAGTATTTT. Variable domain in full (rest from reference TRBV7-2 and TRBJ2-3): GAGVSQSPSNKVTEKGKDVELRCDPISGHTALYWYRQSLGQGLEFLIYFQGNSAPDKSGLPSDRFSAERTGGSVSTLTIQRTQQEDSAVYLCASSLVLSDTQYFGPGTRLTVL.

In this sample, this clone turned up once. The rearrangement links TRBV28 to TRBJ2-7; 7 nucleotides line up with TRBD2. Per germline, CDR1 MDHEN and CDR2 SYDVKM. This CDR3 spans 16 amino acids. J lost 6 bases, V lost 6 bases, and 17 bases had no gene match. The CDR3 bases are TGTGCCAGCAGACCTAATTGGGGACTACTATTTGGCGAGCAGTACTTC. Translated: CASRPNWGLLFGEQYF.

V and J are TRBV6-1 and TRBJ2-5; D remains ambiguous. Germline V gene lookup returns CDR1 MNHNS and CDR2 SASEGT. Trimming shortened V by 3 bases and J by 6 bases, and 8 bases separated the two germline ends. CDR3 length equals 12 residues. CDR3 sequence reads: CASSEQSQTQYF. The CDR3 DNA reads TGTGCCAGCAGTGAGCAGTCGCAGACCCAGTACTTC.

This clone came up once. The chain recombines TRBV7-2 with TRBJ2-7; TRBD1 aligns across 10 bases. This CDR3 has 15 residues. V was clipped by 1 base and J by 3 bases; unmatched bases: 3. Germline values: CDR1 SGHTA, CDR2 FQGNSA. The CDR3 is CASSLGDRGYYEQYF. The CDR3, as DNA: TGTGCCAGCAGCTTAGGGGACAGGGGATACTACGAGCAGTACTTC.

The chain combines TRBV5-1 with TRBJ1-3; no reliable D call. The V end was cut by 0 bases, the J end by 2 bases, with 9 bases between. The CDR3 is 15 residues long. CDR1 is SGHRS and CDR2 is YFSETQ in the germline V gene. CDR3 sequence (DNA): TGCGCCAGCAGCTTGGCCGTCGGTACTGGAAACACCATATATTTT. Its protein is CASSLAVGTGNTIYF.